The clone carrying this T cell receptor (beta chain) was counted many times. Germline trimming cut 4 bases from V and 7 bases from J; bases unmatched to any gene: 10. This CDR3 region has 16 residues. Germline loops: CDR1 SQVTM, CDR2 ANQGSEA. CDR3 regions were amplified by Arm-PCR using iRepertoire HTBI primers to build TCR beta libraries. TCRdb processed the multiplex PCR reads anew with MiXCR; each CDR3 protein has one entry. The repertoire includes 450,000 to 700,000 distinct CDR3 sequences, roughly 13% of them detected once, and about 9.1% sits in the top ten. This sample stems from a study of regulatory T cells in long-lasting Graves disease. Time point here: newly diagnosed GD, antithyroid drugs for less than 3 months. With RNA extracted from PBMCs as input, the TCR library was made. Patients were from an endocrinology department in Xi'an, China. This sample also appeared in a second study, on T cells in Graves' hyperthyroidism and ophthalmopathy.

V usage is TRBV29-1 and J usage is TRBJ2-2, with 12 bases lining up with TRBD2. This specimen consisted of peripheral blood mononuclear cells (PBMCs), obtained at new diagnosis, from a patient treated with antithyroid drugs. The clonotype comes from a man under 40 with Graves disease. The DNA of the CDR3 is TGCAGCGTTGGAGTCCTAGCGGGAGGGCCCGGCGGGGAGCTGTTTTTT. Protein sequence: CSVGVLAGGPGGELFF.